Presented here are 21 T cell receptor beta chains from one specimen sequenced in a study of shared clonotypes between healthy human individuals. Sequenced by immunoSEQ multiplex PCR; TCRdb stores in-frame clones only, minus some. The table has over 75,000 clones, 60% to 70% seen once. Source material: memory CD8+ T cells sorted from blood. Subset here: CD45RO+ cells pooled with CCR7-negative TemRA cells. All receptors come from a man aged 25 to 45 in good health.

The chain links TRBV10-3 to TRBJ2-7, with D possibly TRBD1 on 5 matching bases. The CDR3 spans 14 residues. V lost 7 bases to trimming and J lost 0 bases, with 13 bases between them. Germline CDR1 reads ENHRY; CDR2 reads SYGVKD. The chain's CDR3 is CAITTTESSYEQYF. In DNA, the CDR3 is TGTGCCATCACCACGACAGAGAGCTCCTACGAGCAGTACTTC.

Only a few counts were recorded for this clone. The chain carries TRBV19 and TRBJ2-1, with 15 bases lining up with TRBD2. V lost 7 bases and J lost 2; bases outside the gene matches: 12. The CDR3 has 19 amino acids. Germline assignment: CDR1 LNHDA and CDR2 SQIVND (reference sequence). The CDR3 reads CASTTRTSGRALAYNEQFF. CDR3 bases: TGTGCCAGTACCACCCGGACTAGCGGGAGGGCCCTGGCCTACAATGAGCAGTTCTTC.

This clone was counted only a few times. The chain carries TRBV5-6 and TRBJ1-1, with D hard to call. With 0 bases removed from V and 6 bases from J, the gap between germline ends came to 3 bases. Germline lookup yields CDR1 SGHDT and CDR2 YYEEEE. This CDR3 region has 11 residues. The DNA for the CDR3 is TGTGCCAGCAGCTTGGAGGCTGAAGCTTTCTTT. Translation: CASSLEAEAFF. Full variable domain (remainder filled in from reference TRBV5-6 and TRBJ1-1): DAGVTQSPTHLIKTRGQQVTLRCSPKSGHDTVSWYQQALGQGPQFIFQYYEEEERQRGNFPDRFSGHQFPNYSSELNVNALLLGDSALYLCASSLEAEAFFGQGTRLTVV.

This chain connects TRBV5-4 to TRBJ1-2; D might be TRBD1 (5 bases). CDR1 and CDR2 from the germline V gene are SGHNT and YYREEE (reference sequence). Trimming removed 0 bases from V and 6 bases from J, with 15 bases in between. The CDR3 contains 15 residues. Here the CDR3 DNA reads TGTGCCAGCAGCTTGGCCGTCGGGGGGAGTCATGGCTACACCTTC. Amino acid sequence: CASSLAVGGSHGYTF.

The V gene is TRBV7-8, the J gene TRBJ2-1; TRBD1 matches 9 bases. Looked up from germline, CDR1 is SGHVS and CDR2 is FQNEAQ. The V and J ends lost 1 base and 1 base, in that order; junction bases with no gene match: 2. The CDR3 covers 16 residues. The CDR3, as DNA: TGTGCCAGCAGCTTAGGGACAGGGGAGTCCTACAATGAGCAGTTCTTC. Encoded protein: CASSLGTGESYNEQFF.

This clone was observed many times. The chain employs TRBV5-1 and TRBJ2-3, with D unclear. Trimming pared 3 bases from V and 2 bases from J, leaving 10 bases between. Germline CDR1 is SGHRS and CDR2 is YFSETQ. The CDR3 spans 14 residues. The CDR3 is CASSYTDPTDTQYF. Written as DNA, the CDR3 is TGCGCCAGCAGCTATACCGACCCCACAGATACGCAGTATTTT. Looking up the rest from reference TRBV5-1 and TRBJ2-3 gives the full variable domain: KAGVTQTPRYLIKTRGQQVTLSCSPISGHRSVSWYQQTPGQGLQFLFEYFSETQRNKGNFPGRFSGRQFSNSRSEMNVSTLELGDSALYLCASSYTDPTDTQYFGPGTRLTVL.

The V gene is TRBV25-1, the J gene TRBJ2-1; D is possibly TRBD1 or TRBD2 (6 bases each). CDR3 length: 17 residues. V was cut by 2 bases and J by 4 bases, with 18 bases left in between. Per germline, CDR1 MGHDK and CDR2 SYGVNS. In DNA form, the CDR3 reads TGTGCCAGCAGTGAAAACCCCCCGGGGGCGGTATACAATGAGCAGTTCTTC. Its protein product is CASSENPPGAVYNEQFF.

The CDR3 protein is CASSISFQGDGNEKLFF. The CDR3 DNA is TGTGCCAGTAGTATTTCGTTCCAAGGGGATGGTAATGAAAAACTGTTTTTT. This chain connects TRBV19 to TRBJ1-4; TRBD1 might be the D (5 bases). From germline, CDR1 is LNHDA and CDR2 SQIVND (reference sequence). The CDR3 contains 17 residues. The V end was cut by 3 bases, the J end by 4 bases, with 18 bases between.

The chain links TRBV14 to TRBJ2-1, with TRBD2 matching 13 bases. The germline CDR1 and CDR2 sequences are SGHDN and FVKESK. The length of the CDR3 is 16 residues. The trim removed 0 bases at V and 9 bases at J, leaving 5 bases unmatched. The CDR3 reads CASSQEGGLAGVEQFF. For the CDR3, the DNA is TGTGCCAGCAGCCAAGAAGGCGGACTAGCGGGAGTTGAGCAGTTCTTC.

V gene TRBV19 combines with J gene TRBJ2-7; perhaps TRBD1 as D (5 bases). CDR3 length equals 12 residues. Germline V gene sequence: CDR1 LNHDA, CDR2 SQIVND (reference sequence). V lost 8 bases and J 2 bases, leaving 10 bases between the germline ends. This CDR3 is CASQDNTYEQYF. CDR3 DNA sequence: TGTGCCAGTCAGGACAACACCTACGAGCAGTACTTC. The full variable domain, rest sourced from reference TRBV19 and TRBJ2-7, is DGGITQSPKYLFRKEGQNVTLSCEQNLNHDAMYWYRQDPGQGLRLIYYSQIVNDFQKGDIAEGYSVSREKKESFPLTVTSAQKNPTAFYLCASQDNTYEQYFGPGTRLTVT.

DNA for the CDR3: TGTGCCAGCAGTTTACCGGGACCGCGGCCGTACCAAGAGACCCAGTACTTC. The encoded protein is CASSLPGPRPYQETQYF. The chain has TRBV28 and TRBJ2-5, with D perhaps being TRBD1 or TRBD2 (5 bases each). The CDR3 sequence is 17 residues long. V shed 2 bases and J shed 0 bases, with 16 bases lying between them. Germline assignment: CDR1 MDHEN and CDR2 SYDVKM. The variable domain in full, completed from reference TRBV28 and TRBJ2-5, reads DVKVTQSSRYLVKRTGEKVFLECVQDMDHENMFWYRQDPGLGLRLIYFSYDVKMKEKGDIPEGYSVSREKKERFSLILESASTNQTSMYLCASSLPGPRPYQETQYFGPGTRLLVL.

This chain connects TRBV28 to TRBJ1-2; no firm D call. The V and J ends lost 10 bases and 1 base respectively, with 7 bases between them. The CDR3 runs 11 residues. Germline CDR1 is MDHEN and CDR2 is SYDVKM. The CDR3 region is CATRNNYGYTF. CDR3 DNA: TGTGCCACCCGGAATAACTATGGCTACACCTTC.

The V gene is TRBV5-4, the J gene TRBJ2-3, with 7 nucleotides matching TRBD2. V shed 2 bases, J shed 4 bases, and the junction held 7 bases outside the gene matches. Germline values: CDR1 SGHNT, CDR2 YYREEE (reference sequence). This CDR3 has 15 residues. The CDR3 DNA follows: TGTGCCAGCAGCTTAAAAACTAGCGAAGCAGATACGCAGTATTTT. Its protein is CASSLKTSEADTQYF.

In its sample, this clone was seen many times. The chain carries TRBV4-2 and TRBJ1-2, with a tentative D call TRBD1 (5 bases). CDR1 and CDR2 (germline): LGHNA, YNFKEQ. This CDR3 has 15 amino acids. V dropped 1 base and J dropped 10 bases, with 19 bases sitting between them. The CDR3 sequence is CASSQGEGTASDYTF. CDR3 nucleotides: TGTGCCAGCAGCCAAGGGGAAGGGACCGCGTCCGACTACACCTTC.

The chain employs TRBV29-1 and TRBJ1-2, with D possibly being TRBD1 (5 bases). CDR3 length: 12 residues. CDR1 SQVTM and CDR2 ANQGSEA come from the germline V gene. Trimming pared 6 bases from V and 8 bases from J, leaving 16 bases between. In DNA form, the CDR3 reads TGCAGCGTGGGGCCCGGAGGAGACGGCTACACCTTC. Its protein product is CSVGPGGDGYTF.

At least ten counts were recorded for this clone. This chain uses TRBV7-3 with TRBJ2-1, with D possibly TRBD2 on 6 matching bases. Per germline, CDR1 SGHTA and CDR2 FQGTGA. This CDR3 is 15 amino acids long. Trimming cost V 3 bases and J 2 bases, with 11 bases left between them. The CDR3 loop is CASSLGRGPYNEQFF. CDR3 DNA: TGTGCCAGCAGCTTGGGGCGGGGACCCTACAATGAGCAGTTCTTC.

The genes are TRBV7-9 and TRBJ2-3, with 9 bases identical to TRBD2. V shed 2 bases and J 7 bases; nucleotides not matched to a gene: 7. This CDR3 comprises 15 residues. CDR1 SEHNR and CDR2 FQNEAQ come from the germline V gene (reference sequence). The CDR3 coding sequence is TGTGCCAGCAGCTTATCGCGCGCGGGAGGGAATACGCAGTATTTT. It is translated as CASSLSRAGGNTQYF.

The chain links TRBV5-1 to TRBJ2-2; D call uncertain. CDR1 SGHRS and CDR2 YFSETQ come from the germline V gene. Trimming left V 0 bases short and J 1 base short, with 7 bases between. There are 15 residues in the CDR3. The CDR3 spells CASSLALKNTGELFF. The CDR3 nucleotides read TGCGCCAGCAGCTTGGCCTTAAAGAACACCGGGGAGCTGTTTTTT.

The chain has TRBV7-2 and TRBJ2-3; D is perhaps TRBD2 (5 bases). V gave up 0 bases and J gave up 0 bases, with 13 bases separating them. The CDR3 runs 17 residues. Germline lookup yields CDR1 SGHTA and CDR2 FQGNSA. CDR3 region: CASSLAGAATSTDTQYF. DNA of the CDR3: TGTGCCAGCAGCTTAGCGGGAGCGGCAACTAGCACAGATACGCAGTATTTT.

The chain links TRBV28 to TRBJ2-7; 8 bases match TRBD1. The V gene end was trimmed by 8 bases and the J gene end by 3 bases; junction bases not matched to a gene: 9. The CDR3 has 14 residues. CDR1 MDHEN and CDR2 SYDVKM come from the germline V gene. CDR3 loop: CASSKEGQVYEQYF. In DNA form, the CDR3 reads TGTGCCAGCTCGAAAGAGGGACAGGTCTACGAGCAGTACTTC.

This clone was seen once. The V gene is TRBV27, the J gene TRBJ2-5; D possibly matches TRBD1 or TRBD2 (6 bases each). CDR3 size: 16 residues. Trimming cost V 1 base and J 5 bases, with 17 bases left between them. Germline V gives CDR1 MNHEY, CDR2 SMNVEV (reference sequence). CDR3 nucleotide sequence: TGTGCCAGCAGTTTATACCCCACGGGGGCCAAGGAGACCCAGTACTTC. It encodes CASSLYPTGAKETQYF.